This T cell receptor (beta chain) emerged from a study of T cells after yellow fever vaccination. As for the study in general: Libraries from low-cell-number fractions were prepared with the SMART-Seq v4 Ultra Low Input RNA kit. Study findings and constraints: Peaking faster, on day 5 versus 15, the secondary response was nonetheless weaker. In post-booster samples, most primary-vaccination clones reappeared (roughly 96% CD4, roughly 88% CD8).

Production of TCR cDNA was by 5'RACE template switching, which also added a universal primer site and UMIs. TCRdb reanalysed the 5' RACE reads using MiXCR and keeps one entry per CDR3 protein. Of approximately 160,000 distinct CDR3 sequences in the sample, approximately 6.2% were seen once. The CDR3 totals 14 residues. The J segment lost 10 bases and the V segment lost 4 bases, leaving 10 bases of the junction unmatched. From germline, CDR1 is SGHDT and CDR2 YYEEEE. This clonotype has only a few counts. Its specificity is unknown. The sequences come from CD4+ T cells sorted from PBMCs, collected on the day of the first yellow fever vaccination. This chain connects TRBV5-6 to TRBJ1-4, with 7 nucleotides matching TRBD1. This receptor was identified in a man younger than 35 who received the YFV17D yellow fever vaccine. CDR3 nucleotides: TGTGCCAGCAGCCACCCAAGACAGGGAAGAAAACTGTTTTTT. It codes for CASSHPRQGRKLFF.